These 13 T cell receptor beta chains originate from one sample sequenced in a study of T-cell memory formation after mild COVID-19. TCRdb analysed the 5' RACE reads with MiXCR anew, one entry per CDR3 protein. Found here are roughly 70,000 distinct CDR3 sequences, 16% of them singletons; the top ten hold about 33%. Sequencing was carried out using PBMCs or a T cell subset sorted from them (not recorded which). These receptors all stem from an adult woman who had mild COVID-19 (a few samples of this study predate the infection). Cell type and time point are not known.

This sequence joins TRBV7-9 and TRBJ2-1; TRBD1 agrees at 8 bases. Germline values: CDR1 SEHNR, CDR2 FQNEAQ (reference sequence). Trimming took 11 bases from V and 3 from J; bases not matched to a gene: 3. This CDR3 is 12 amino acids long. CDR3: CASGTGYNEQFF. The CDR3 bases are TGTGCCTCCGGGACAGGCTACAATGAGCAGTTCTTC.

V and J are TRBV5-8 and TRBJ2-1, with 11 bases identical to TRBD2. V was clipped by 5 bases and J by 0 bases; unmatched bases: 13. The CDR3 extends over 19 amino acids. Germline loops: CDR1 SGHTS, CDR2 YDEGEE. The CDR3 DNA sequence: TGTGCCAGCAGTCTCCCGGGACTAGCGGCCCCCAGCTCCTACAATGAGCAGTTCTTC. Amino acid sequence: CASSLPGLAAPSSYNEQFF.

This rearrangement joins TRBV7-9 to TRBJ2-6, with TRBD2 as a possible D gene (5 bases). In germline, CDR1 is SEHNR, CDR2 FQNEAQ (reference sequence). The CDR3 runs 19 residues. Trimming removed 4 bases at V and 0 bases at J, with 19 bases between. The CDR3 protein is CASSSEVWGSPSGANVLTF. CDR3 nucleotides: TGTGCCAGCAGCTCGGAGGTTTGGGGTTCGCCCTCTGGGGCCAACGTCCTGACTTTC.

The CDR3 protein is CASSLEGINEQFF. The CDR3 coding sequence is TGTGCCAGCAGCTTAGAGGGGATAAATGAGCAGTTCTTC. This chain links TRBV7-6 with TRBJ2-1; D might be TRBD1 (5 bases). Germline values: CDR1 SGHVS, CDR2 FNYEAQ. This CDR3 comprises 13 residues. Trimming cost V 1 base and J 7 bases, with 8 bases left between them.

V usage is TRBV5-4 and J usage is TRBJ1-3, with D tentatively TRBD1 (6 bases). With 5 bases removed from V and 4 bases from J, the gap between germline ends came to 13 bases. The CDR3 loop spans 14 amino acids. From germline, CDR1 is SGHNT and CDR2 YYREEE (reference sequence). Here the CDR3 DNA reads TGTGCCAGCAGAAACGGGGGGCCCGGAAACACCATATATTTT. Translating gives CASRNGGPGNTIYF.

This chain joins TRBV7-9 and TRBJ2-5; tentative D call: TRBD1 (6 bases). The germline V and J ends were trimmed by 2 bases and 0 bases, with 19 bases remaining between them. Looked up from germline, CDR1 is SEHNR and CDR2 is FQNEAQ (reference sequence). The length of the CDR3 is 18 residues. The CDR3 protein is CASSLPVGSGEDQETQYF. CDR3 DNA: TGTGCCAGCAGCTTACCGGTGGGGTCAGGGGAAGACCAAGAGACCCAGTACTTC.

The chain links TRBV9 to TRBJ2-1, with 7 bases fitting TRBD2. CDR3 length equals 14 residues. Per germline, CDR1 SGDLS and CDR2 YYNGEE. The ends lost 3 bases at V and 1 base at J; junction bases unmatched: 1. The CDR3 region has the DNA TGTGCCAGCAGCGGAGCGGGGTCCTACAATGAGCAGTTCTTC. Translation: CASSGAGSYNEQFF.

The V call is TRBV11-3, the J call TRBJ2-7; 8 nucleotides align to TRBD2. Germline V gives CDR1 SGHNT, CDR2 YENEEA. There are 15 residues in the CDR3. With 2 bases clipped from V and 3 bases from J, the junction kept 6 bases outside the gene matches. The chain's CDR3 is CASSLRGGYSYEQYF. The DNA of the CDR3 is TGTGCCAGCAGCTTACGCGGGGGGTACAGCTACGAGCAGTACTTC. Full variable domain (missing parts from reference TRBV11-3 and TRBJ2-7): EAGVVQSPRYKIIEKKQPVAFWCNPISGHNTLYWYLQNLGQGPELLIRYENEEAVDDSQLPKDRFSAERLKGVDSTLKIQPAELGDSAVYLCASSLRGGYSYEQYFGPGTRLTVT.

This clonotype appeared a few times. V gene TRBV29-1 combines with J gene TRBJ2-2, with 8 bases aligning to TRBD1. The CDR3 is 14 amino acids. Germline V gene lookup returns CDR1 SQVTM and CDR2 ANQGSEA. V was clipped by 3 bases and J by 5 bases; unmatched bases: 5. The CDR3 DNA sequence: TGCAGCGTTGATGGTGGACAGGGAACCGGGGAGCTGTTTTTT. It yields the protein CSVDGGQGTGELFF.

This chain connects TRBV12-3 or TRBV12-4 to TRBJ2-2, with TRBD2 matching over 11 bases. The CDR3 contains 17 residues. Trimming removed 2 bases from V and 5 bases from J; junction bases left unmatched: 7. CDR3 sequence: CASSLFSGGAQTGELFF. DNA for the CDR3: TGTGCCAGCAGTTTATTTAGCGGGGGGGCTCAGACCGGGGAGCTGTTTTTT.

V usage is TRBV4-2 and J usage is TRBJ2-1; D call uncertain. V dropped 4 bases and J dropped 7 bases, with 17 bases sitting between them. Germline loops: CDR1 LGHNA, CDR2 YNFKEQ. The CDR3 has 15 residues. The DNA of the CDR3 is TGTGCCAGCAGCCCCCTACTGGTGTCGTCAAATGAGCAGTTCTTC. It yields the protein CASSPLLVSSNEQFF.

The table lists this clonotype with a few counts. V usage is TRBV12-3 or TRBV12-4 and J usage is TRBJ2-2, with TRBD1 matching 8 bases. The CDR3 loop spans 14 amino acids. V was pared by 7 bases and J by 5 bases, with 6 bases of the junction left unmatched. As DNA, the CDR3 is TGTGCCAGCACCGACAGGGGTAGAACCGGGGAGCTGTTTTTT. Its protein is CASTDRGRTGELFF.

The CDR3 region has the DNA TGCGCCAGCAGCCAAGATGAGGGCCTCGGAGGGATGAACACTGAAGCTTTCTTT. Translated: CASSQDEGLGGMNTEAFF. The chain is built from TRBV4-1 and TRBJ1-1, with D hard to call. Germline CDR1 is MGHRA and CDR2 is YSYEKL. V shed 0 bases and J shed 0 bases, with 17 bases lying between them. The CDR3 consists of 18 residues.